The 26 T cell receptor beta chains in this list originate from one sample, sequenced in a study of blood T cell repertoires in COVID-19. Profiled with immunoSEQ multiplex PCR; TCRdb holds only in-frame clones, not every one. The sample includes around 250,000 clones, around 82% seen only once; the top ten take approximately 5.9%. The sample consisted of peripheral blood. These receptors all come from a man older than 75 with acute or convalescent COVID-19.

The chain couples TRBV15 to TRBJ2-2; TRBD2 matches at 14 bases. The V gene end was trimmed by 5 bases and the J gene end by 7 bases; junction bases not matched to a gene: 6. The germline CDR1 and CDR2 sequences are LNHNV and YYDKDF (reference sequence). The CDR3 is made up of 16 amino acids. The chain's CDR3 is CATSGGLAGEDGELFF. The CDR3 DNA sequence: TGTGCCACCAGCGGGGGACTAGCGGGAGAGGACGGGGAGCTGTTTTTT.

The rearrangement joins TRBV29-1 to TRBJ1-5; 7 bases are a match to TRBD1. Germline-derived CDR1 and CDR2 are SQVTM and ANQGSEA. The CDR3 contains 16 residues. The trim removed 6 bases at V and 0 bases at J, leaving 11 bases unmatched. CDR3 nucleotide sequence: TGCAGCGTAGCGTTCCAACAGGGGAATAGCAATCAGCCCCAGCATTTT. The encoded protein is CSVAFQQGNSNQPQHF.

The chain recombines TRBV2 with TRBJ2-6; unclear D gene. This CDR3 is built from 15 residues. Trimming removed 6 bases from V and 1 base from J, with 10 bases in between. Per germline, CDR1 SNHLY and CDR2 FYNNEI. The CDR3 loop reads CASRAEKSGANVLTF. Here the CDR3 DNA reads TGTGCCAGCAGAGCCGAGAAATCTGGGGCCAACGTCCTGACTTTC.

The rearrangement links TRBV10-1 to TRBJ2-3, with 8 bases aligning to TRBD2. V shed 3 bases and J 2 bases; nucleotides not matched to a gene: 4. The CDR3 runs to 15 residues. Germline V CDR1 and CDR2: WNHNN, SYGVQD (reference sequence). Here the CDR3 DNA reads TGCGCCAGCAGTGAACGCGGGAGGACCACAGATACGCAGTATTTT. Its translation: CASSERGRTTDTQYF.

This clone was counted once. The chain has TRBV28 and TRBJ2-7; 7 bases line up with TRBD2. Unmatched junction bases numbered 9, after V lost 9 bases and J lost 1 base. The CDR3 is made up of 14 amino acids. Germline V gives CDR1 MDHEN, CDR2 SYDVKM. Written as DNA, the CDR3 is TGTGCCAGTAAAGGGGCCGGGGGGTCCTACGAGCAGTACTTC. Residues: CASKGAGGSYEQYF.

The rearrangement uses TRBV5-1 and TRBJ2-2; TRBD1 matches at 9 bases. The CDR3 loop spans 15 amino acids. Germline CDR1 SGHRS, CDR2 YFSETQ. The ends lost 2 bases at V and 6 bases at J; junction bases unmatched: 5. CDR3 coding DNA: TGCGCCAGCAGCTTTGCCTGGACAGGGGCCGGGGAGCTGTTTTTT. It encodes CASSFAWTGAGELFF.

The V and J genes are TRBV15 and TRBJ2-1, with TRBD2 identical over 11 bases. Germline V gives CDR1 LNHNV, CDR2 YYDKDF (reference sequence). The CDR3 consists of 14 residues. V lost 6 bases to trimming and J lost 5 bases; unmatched junction nucleotides: 3. The chain's CDR3 is CATRGTSGHNEQFF. For the CDR3, the DNA is TGTGCCACCAGAGGGACTAGCGGACACAATGAGCAGTTCTTC.

The chain is built from TRBV10-2 and TRBJ1-5, with TRBD1 matching 7 bases. In germline, CDR1 is WSHSY, CDR2 SAAADI. The CDR3 extends over 13 amino acids. The junction had 0 bases not matched to a gene; V was cut back by 6 bases and J by 1 base. The CDR3 region is CASRGQSNQPQHF. The CDR3, as DNA: TGCGCCAGCAGGGGACAGAGCAATCAGCCCCAGCATTTT.

The gene calls are TRBV5-8 and TRBJ2-7; 8 positions match TRBD2. V lost 4 bases and J lost 0; bases outside the gene matches: 9. The CDR3 loop spans 16 amino acids. The germline V gene has CDR1 SGHTS and CDR2 YDEGEE. The CDR3 loop reads CASSAAGGAGSYEQYF. The CDR3 DNA reads as TGTGCCAGCAGCGCTGCGGGAGGTGCAGGCTCCTACGAGCAGTACTTC.

The V call is TRBV5-1, the J call TRBJ1-4; D is possibly TRBD1 (6 bases). Germline V lookup: CDR1 SGHRS, CDR2 YFSETQ. CDR3 length: 15 amino acids. The V end lost 4 bases, the J end lost 4 bases, and 14 bases lay between the germline ends. CDR3 region: CASSPEQGLNEKLFF. The CDR3 coding sequence is TGCGCCAGCAGCCCCGAACAGGGCCTTAATGAAAAACTGTTTTTT.

Worth noting for this clone: A read error may produce the germline difference seen at one junction end. CDR3 in DNA: TGTGCCAGCAGTTCCCTCCCGCCCGGGACAGGGGGGAACTTC. This codes for CASSSLPPGTGGNF. The rearrangement uses TRBV6-6 and TRBJ2-7; 11 bases match TRBD1. Germline V gene sequence: CDR1 MNHNY, CDR2 SVGAGI (reference sequence). The CDR3 runs to 14 residues.

The chain couples TRBV11-2 to TRBJ2-1, with 8 bases lining up with TRBD2. This CDR3 has 15 residues. Trimming took 5 bases from V and 7 from J; bases not matched to a gene: 10. Germline loops: CDR1 SGHAT, CDR2 FQNNGV. The DNA for the CDR3 is TGTGCCAGCAGCCCGACCGGGACTAGTGGGAATGAGCAGTTCTTC. This codes for CASSPTGTSGNEQFF.

This clone has a handful of counts. This chain connects TRBV27 to TRBJ2-1; 7 nucleotides match TRBD1. CDR1 is MNHEY and CDR2 is SMNVEV in the germline V gene (reference sequence). Trimming removed 5 bases from V and 7 bases from J; junction bases left unmatched: 5. CDR3 size: 13 residues. The CDR3 DNA sequence: TGTGCCAGCAGTCCCGAGACAGGGAATGAGCAGTTCTTC. Its protein product is CASSPETGNEQFF.

This chain joins TRBV11-1 and TRBJ1-2; D is undetermined. Germline values: CDR1 SGHAT, CDR2 FQDESV (reference sequence). CDR3 length: 14 amino acids. Between the trimmed V and J ends, which lost 5 bases and 0 bases, there was a span of 10 bases. The CDR3 sequence: CASSEQRANYGYTF. CDR3 DNA sequence: TGTGCCAGCAGCGAACAGCGGGCTAACTATGGCTACACCTTC.

The chain employs TRBV4-1 and TRBJ2-1, with D maybe TRBD1 (6 bases). Germline CDR1 is MGHRA and CDR2 is YSYEKL. Between the trimmed V and J ends, which lost 0 bases and 5 bases, there was a span of 17 bases. This CDR3 has 17 amino acids. The CDR3 bases are TGCGCCAGCAGCCAAGATATACAGGGAATAAATAACAATGAGCAGTTCTTC. Translating gives CASSQDIQGINNNEQFF.

The J gene is TRBJ2-3, the V gene TRBV7-2; 14 bases are a match to TRBD2. Germline V CDR1 and CDR2: SGHTA, FQGNSA. The trim removed 4 bases at V and 5 bases at J, leaving 5 bases unmatched. CDR3 length: 16 amino acids. The CDR3 DNA reads TGTGCCAGCAGCTCGACTAGCGGGGGGGCAAGAGATACGCAGTATTTT. It is translated as CASSSTSGGARDTQYF.

V is TRBV24-1 and J is TRBJ2-5; 9 bases agree with TRBD1. The CDR3 is 16 residues long. CDR1 is KGHDR, CDR2 SFDVKD, per germline. Losses at the gene ends were 5 bases for V and 4 bases for J; bases not matched to a gene: 10. CDR3 sequence: CATSGTGEGIGETQYF. The CDR3 bases are TGTGCCACCAGTGGGACAGGGGAGGGGATAGGAGAGACCCAGTACTTC.

The rearrangement uses TRBV6-5 and TRBJ2-5; 7 nucleotides align to TRBD1. The J segment lost 1 base and the V segment lost 6 bases, leaving 5 bases of the junction unmatched. In germline, CDR1 is MNHEY, CDR2 SVGAGI. The CDR3 spans 14 residues. This CDR3 is CASRVGDSQETQYF. In DNA, the CDR3 is TGTGCCAGCAGAGTTGGGGACAGCCAAGAGACCCAGTACTTC.

DNA of the CDR3: TGTGCCAGCAGCCTTATGTTCCAAGAGTACAATGAGCAGTTCTTC. Translating it yields CASSLMFQEYNEQFF. The genes are TRBV4-2 and TRBJ2-1; no clear D. The CDR3 has 15 amino acids. V lost 4 bases and J lost 4, with 14 bases in between. Germline values: CDR1 LGHNA, CDR2 YNFKEQ.

This rearrangement joins TRBV10-1 to TRBJ2-5, with D perhaps TRBD1 (6 bases). CDR3 length equals 16 residues. The germline V and J ends were trimmed by 1 base and 4 bases, with 16 bases remaining between them. The germline V gene encodes CDR1 WNHNN and CDR2 SYGVQD (reference sequence). The CDR3 nucleotides read TGCGCCAGCAGTGAGTTCAAACTCGGCAGGGGAGAGACCCAGTACTTC. Protein: CASSEFKLGRGETQYF.

This chain uses TRBV10-3 with TRBJ2-5; TRBD2 matches 8 bases. The germline V gene encodes CDR1 ENHRY and CDR2 SYGVKD. The CDR3 is 14 amino acids. V lost 4 bases and J lost 5; bases outside the gene matches: 6. CDR3 protein: CAISVAGGGETQYF. For the CDR3, the DNA is TGTGCCATCAGTGTGGCGGGAGGAGGGGAGACCCAGTACTTC.

The chain employs TRBV7-6 and TRBJ2-7; possible D gene TRBD1, 6 bases. The length of the CDR3 is 15 residues. CDR1 is SGHVS, CDR2 FNYEAQ, per germline. V dropped 5 bases and J dropped 3 bases, with 17 bases sitting between them. The CDR3 nucleotides are TGTGCCAGCAGCCCGCTAGGCAGGGGACACTACGAGCAGTACTTC. Amino acid sequence: CASSPLGRGHYEQYF.

This chain joins TRBV6-5 and TRBJ2-5, with a weak D call TRBD2 (6 bases). The V end lost 7 bases, the J end lost 3 bases, and 18 bases lay between the germline ends. Germline CDR1 is MNHEY and CDR2 is SVGAGI. The length of the CDR3 is 15 residues. The DNA of the CDR3 is TGTGCCAGCACCGCCGGAGGGCGGGTAGAAGAGACCCAGTACTTC. The encoded protein is CASTAGGRVEETQYF.

The chain couples TRBV28 to TRBJ2-1, with 9 bases fitting TRBD2. Germline assignment: CDR1 MDHEN and CDR2 SYDVKM. The CDR3 runs to 15 residues. V lost 7 bases, J lost 6 bases, and 10 bases stayed unmatched. In nucleotides, the CDR3 is TGTGCCAGCACTAGCGGGACTACGGTTCGCAATGAGCAGTTCTTC. Translating it yields CASTSGTTVRNEQFF.

The chain carries TRBV24-1 and TRBJ2-1, with TRBD2 matching 13 bases. The trim removed 1 base at V and 3 bases at J, leaving 5 bases unmatched. Germline CDR1 reads KGHDR; CDR2 reads SFDVKD. The CDR3 is 18 residues long. The DNA of the CDR3 is TGTGCCACCAGTGATTTACGCACTAGCGGGAGGGACTACAATGAGCAGTTCTTC. It translates to CATSDLRTSGRDYNEQFF.

This chain uses TRBV3-1 (or the pseudogene TRBV3-2) with TRBJ2-1; TRBD1 agrees at 7 bases. CDR1 LGHDT and CDR2 YNNKEL come from the germline V gene (reference sequence). This CDR3 spans 11 amino acids. J gave up 12 bases and V 7 bases, and 6 bases lay outside the gene matches. This CDR3 reads CASKGAWGQFF. DNA of the CDR3: TGTGCCAGCAAGGGGGCGTGGGGGCAGTTCTTC.